This T cell receptor beta chain was recovered during a study of blood T cells in healthy people across ages. Sample-barcoded 5' priming and a J-beta primer mix drove a second PCR of 7 to 11 cycles. Sequencing yielded, for each sample, at least 3 million paired-end reads carrying CDR3. TCRdb ran MiXCR on the 5' RACE reads and lists one entry per CDR3 protein. The sample shows about 1.1 million distinct CDR3 sequences, 30% to 40% of them seen only once. This clonotype was observed a few times. The germline V and J ends were trimmed by 1 base and 0 bases, with 13 bases remaining between them. This CDR3 has 15 amino acids. The germline V gene encodes CDR1 DFQATT and CDR2 SNEGSKA (reference sequence).

The source material was blood. The TCR originated in a man aged 18-30 years in good health. This chain connects TRBV20-1 to TRBJ2-7; D ambiguous. DNA for the CDR3: TGCAGTGCTAGAGGTCAGACGGGCAGCTCCTACGAGCAGTACTTC. Translation: CSARGQTGSSYEQYF.